This T cell receptor beta chain was sequenced in a study of blood T cell repertoires in COVID-19 (dated by TCRdb to 2020 to 2022). Concerning the study at large: Samples covering the acute and convalescent phases of COVID-19 were provided by collaborators in the United States, Italy and Spain. The repertoires were made available in a free public database intended to serve as a resource for research on the immune response to SARS-CoV-2. Nearly every sample came with metadata listing a de-identified subject ID, COVID-19 status, age in years and sex. Where available, HLA class I and class II types were obtained from metadata supplied by the sample provider rather than from assay-based typing. Samples were obtained from the ongoing ImmuneRACE study (first 160 participants) and from over 1,000 subjects provided by 6 global collaborators. The prospective study material was composed of cDNA or gDNA derived from T cells, B-cell-depleted T cells, or PBMCs. Deeply sampled blood TCRbeta repertoires from subjects exposed to, actively infected with, or recovered from COVID-19 were included in the dataset.

The immunoSEQ Assay, a bias-controlled multiplex PCR, was used to amplify TCRbeta CDR3 regions from genomic DNA. Per the authors' processing: The number of nucleated cells in each sample was estimated from the amplification of reference gene primers within the assay. Sequence reads were collapsed and filtered to measure the absolute abundance of every unique TCRbeta CDR3 rearrangement. Productive Simpson clonality was computed per sample as the square root of Simpson's diversity index over productive rearrangements. This immuneACCESS table, as held by TCRdb, lists in-frame sequences with V and J called but not all clones. Of the missing ones, under half trace to an unresolved V gene in checked studies; the others have no known cause. For V, J and clone size, that table is used; D and trimming come from the DNA. For this sample there are 150,000 to 200,000 clones; 80% appear just once. Around 7% of the sample belongs to the ten largest clones.

This clone was seen just once. Its antigen is still unknown. No base quality values were provided; no much bigger clone lies one nucleotide off. Whole blood was collected in K2EDTA tubes by collaborating institutions according to the institutions' own protocols. Collaborator samples were shipped for TCRbeta analysis as frozen whole blood, isolated PBMCs, or DNA extracted from either sample type. Study-wide findings and limitations: The quantity of clinical and demographic metadata differed by source and by participant and was supplied without curation.

Sample: peripheral blood. The sequence came from an older man with active or convalescent COVID-19.

The encoded CDR3 is CASGQGAGTDTQYF. The nucleotide sequence is TGTGCCAGCGGCCAGGGGGCTGGGACAGATACGCAGTATTTT. The sequence links TRBV7-6 to TRBJ2-3, with 8 bases in between that match TRBD1. V is cut back by 8 bases and J by 3 bases, with 7 bases in the junction unmatched. CDR1 and CDR2 are read off the germline V gene as SGHVS and FNYEAQ. Counted from cysteine to phenylalanine, this CDR3 has 14 amino acids. Solely the CDR3 DNA is kept, with 42 bases framed from the first base.